Listed below are T cell receptor beta chains from one sample, sequenced in a study of cytomegalovirus exposure and HLA in healthy donors. Generated by immunoSEQ multiplex PCR, the TCRdb table keeps only in-frame clones and is missing some. The table lists 100,000 to 150,000 clones, approximately 71% of them singletons, with approximately 0.86% in the top ten. The sample consisted of PBMCs. Every receptor here comes from an older woman in good health and CMV-seronegative. Each CDR3 is given with its conserved first and last residue. D genes are given only for firm matches. Only part of the rows carry a size: once, few, many, or a class if the clone is expanded.

TGTGCCAGCAGCTTAGGGCGGGGCACAGATACGCAGTATTTT | CASSLGRGTDTQYF | - | TRBV7-2 | 14 | - | TRBJ2-3
TGTGCCAGCAGCTTAGACCTCAGGGGGCATTTACGGACCGACGAGCAGTACTTC | CASSLDLRGHLRTDEQYF | - | TRBV11-2 | 18 | TRBD1 | TRBJ2-7
TGTGCCAGTAGTACCCCGGGGGGCTACAATGAGCAGTTCTTC | CASSTPGGYNEQFF | few | TRBV19 | 14 | TRBD2 | TRBJ2-1
TGCGCCAGCAGCCAGAACAGGGTCGGTGGTGGACGGACCGGGGAGCTGTTTTTT | CASSQNRVGGGRTGELFF | - | TRBV4-1 | 18 | - | TRBJ2-2
TGTGCCAGTAGTACCGAAGGGACAGGGGGCAGCCAGCCCCAGCATTTT | CASSTEGTGGSQPQHF | - | TRBV19 | 16 | TRBD1 | TRBJ1-5
TGTGCCAGCAGTTGGATGGGAGCTTCAAATTCCTACGAGCAGTACTTC | CASSWMGASNSYEQYF | - | TRBV25-1 | 16 | - | TRBJ2-7
TGCGCCAGCAGCTTGGGTCGTTCGTCCGAGCAGTACTTC | CASSLGRSSEQYF | - | TRBV5-1 | 13 | - | TRBJ2-7
TGTGCCAGCAGCCCGCGAGACGGGACTAACTATGGCTACACCTTC | CASSPRDGTNYGYTF | - | TRBV7-8 | 15 | - | TRBJ1-2
TGTGCCAGCAGCCAATACGGGGGGTCCGACCAGCCCCAGCATTTT | CASSQYGGSDQPQHF | few | TRBV4-2 | 15 | - | TRBJ1-5
TGTGCCAGCAGCTTGGGACAGGTCAGCTCCTATAATTCACCCCTCCACTTT | CASSLGQVSSYNSPLHF | - | TRBV5-5 | 17 | - | TRBJ1-6
TGTGCCAGCAGCCGGGTGGCAGATAACTATGGCTACACCTTC | CASSRVADNYGYTF | few | TRBV7-9 | 14 | - | TRBJ1-2
TGTGCCAGCAGTTCCCGGGACATTCTCTTCAACGAGCAGTACTTC | CASSSRDILFNEQYF | - | TRBV28 | 15 | - | TRBJ2-7
TGTGCCAGCAGTTTATGGTCGACAGGGAAGACCGAGCAGTACTTC | CASSLWSTGKTEQYF | - | TRBV27 | 15 | TRBD1 | TRBJ2-7
TGTGCCAGCAGCTTAGGGGGCGGACAGGGGTCCTACGAGCAGTACTTC | CASSLGGGQGSYEQYF | - | TRBV7-2 | 16 | TRBD1 | TRBJ2-7
TGTGCCAGCAGCAGAACAGGGCCCGGGGAGCTGTTTTTT | CASSRTGPGELFF | - | TRBV21-1 | 13 | - | TRBJ2-2
TGTGCCAGCAGCGAGCTTGCAGGGGGGAATGAAAAACTGTTTTTT | CASSELAGGNEKLFF | - | TRBV5-6 | 15 | TRBD1 | TRBJ1-4